This TCR beta chain originates from a study of identical twins. Study results and caveats: When twins shared out-of-frame alpha sequences, those sequences had excess low generation probability. Models underestimated out-of-frame TCR alpha sharing in monozygotic twins.

From the 5' RACE reads, TCRdb called clonotypes with MiXCR, one entry per CDR3 protein. The sample yields 300,000 to 400,000 distinct CDR3 sequences, approximately 13% seen once. CDR1 is MDHEN and CDR2 is SYDVKM in the germline V gene. The CDR3 consists of 15 residues. Trimming left V 6 bases short and J 5 bases short, with 19 bases between. Concerning this clonotype: Its antigen remains unidentified.

The same data also went into a second study, on yellow fever vaccine responses in identical twins.

This TCR was sampled from a woman in her late teens or twenties in good health. Sample: CD8+ T cells sorted from blood. The gene calls are TRBV28 and TRBJ2-5, with D possibly being TRBD1 (6 bases). CDR3 in DNA: TGTGCCAGCAGCCAATTCAGGGGTAGTGAGGAGACCCAGTACTTC. Translating it yields CASSQFRGSEETQYF. Full variable domain (remainder filled in from reference TRBV28 and TRBJ2-5): DVKVTQSSRYLVKRTGEKVFLECVQDMDHENMFWYRQDPGLGLRLIYFSYDVKMKEKGDIPEGYSVSREKKERFSLILESASTNQTSMYLCASSQFRGSEETQYFGPGTRLLVL.